This TCR beta chain came from a study of neurological immune-mediated disorders. Overall study findings and caveats: HTLV-1-associated myelopathy had the most TCR clonal expansion, whereas multiple sclerosis had the least (lower than in healthy controls).

The team produced cDNA through 5'RACE using 10-nucleotide random UMIs. Every sequencing run drew on 15-18 subjects and yielded over 200 million TCR-beta sequences. TCRdb analysed the 5' RACE reads with MiXCR anew, one entry per CDR3 protein. The sample lists 40,000 to 45,000 distinct CDR3 sequences; roughly 13% were seen once. Only a few counts were recorded for this clonotype. Its antigen remains unidentified. The unsorted libraries originated from 2 million PBMCs kept at -80 C. The germline gives CDR1 MNHEY, CDR2 SVGEGT. V lost 2 bases, J lost 4 bases, and 6 bases lay in between. This CDR3 is 12 amino acids long.

Sequencing was performed on PBMCs. The V gene is TRBV6-2 or TRBV6-3, the J gene TRBJ2-7; D remains unclear. The clonotype was recovered from a female donor in good health. CDR3 protein: CASSYLWYEQYF. The CDR3 bases are TGTGCCAGCAGTTACCTCTGGTACGAGCAGTACTTC.